This T cell receptor (beta chain) was sequenced in a study of T cells in Graves' hyperthyroidism and ophthalmopathy. This CDR3 is built from 14 residues. CDR1 is MGHDK, CDR2 SYGVNS, per germline. V shed 8 bases and J 4 bases; nucleotides not matched to a gene: 6. The TCR beta CDR3 regions underwent amplification using RNA transcripts as the source. Using the HTBI primer set, a first-round RT-PCR was run on the TCR CDR3. TCRdb reprocessed the multiplex PCR reads via MiXCR and lists one record per CDR3 protein. The data show around 660,000 distinct CDR3 sequences, over 40% seen once. This sequence was found in an adult man with Graves' disease, either hyperthyroidism or ophthalmopathy (not recorded which). Sequenced sample: peripheral blood or thyroid tissue (not recorded which). V usage is TRBV25-1 and J usage is TRBJ2-7, with 12 nucleotides matching TRBD2. The CDR3 DNA is TGTGCCAGCGAAACTAGCGGGGGGCGGTACGAGCAGTACTTC. Its translation: CASETSGGRYEQYF.